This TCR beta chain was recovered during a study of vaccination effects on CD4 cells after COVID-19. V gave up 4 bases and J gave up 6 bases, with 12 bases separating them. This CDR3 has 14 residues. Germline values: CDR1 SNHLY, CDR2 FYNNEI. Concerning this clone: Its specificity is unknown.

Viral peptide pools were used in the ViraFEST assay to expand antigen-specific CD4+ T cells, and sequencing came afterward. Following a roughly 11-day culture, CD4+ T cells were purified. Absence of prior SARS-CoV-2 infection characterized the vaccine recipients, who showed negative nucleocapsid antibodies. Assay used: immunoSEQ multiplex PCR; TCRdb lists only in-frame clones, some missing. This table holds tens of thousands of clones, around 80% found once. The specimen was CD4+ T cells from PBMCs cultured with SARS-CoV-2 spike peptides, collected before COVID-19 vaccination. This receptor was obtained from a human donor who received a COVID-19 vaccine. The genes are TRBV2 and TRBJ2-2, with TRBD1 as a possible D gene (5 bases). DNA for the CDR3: TGTGCCAGCAGTGGGTTCAGGGCCGCCGGGGAGCTGTTTTTT. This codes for CASSGFRAAGELFF.